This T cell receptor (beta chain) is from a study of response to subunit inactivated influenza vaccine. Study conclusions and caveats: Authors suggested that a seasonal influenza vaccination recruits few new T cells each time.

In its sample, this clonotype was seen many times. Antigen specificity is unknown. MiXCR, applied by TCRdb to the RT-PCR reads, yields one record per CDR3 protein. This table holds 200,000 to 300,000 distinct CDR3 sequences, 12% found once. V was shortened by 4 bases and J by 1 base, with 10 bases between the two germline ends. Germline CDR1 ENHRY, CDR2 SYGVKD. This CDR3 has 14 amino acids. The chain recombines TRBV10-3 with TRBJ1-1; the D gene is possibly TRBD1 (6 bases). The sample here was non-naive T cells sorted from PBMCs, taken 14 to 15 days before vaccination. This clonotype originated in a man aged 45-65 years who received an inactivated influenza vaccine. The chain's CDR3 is CAISVAGANTEAFF. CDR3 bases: TGTGCCATCAGTGTGGCAGGGGCGAACACTGAAGCTTTCTTT.